This TCR beta chain was obtained from a study of molecular identifiers for immune sequencing clone quantification (dated by TCRdb to 2016 to 2019). For context, the study as a whole: In a replicate experiment, RNA from about 20,000 or 100,000 naive CD8 T cells was split into five aliquots, four of which were sequenced. This methods study benchmarked molecular-identifier clustering-based TCR repertoire sequencing (MIDCIRS) and TCR RNA copy counting, using CD8 T cells to do so.

Libraries came from PCR. The instrument was a NextSeq 500. Bulk TCR libraries were generated as previously described, with the TCR primers listed in Table S5 used. Purification of total RNA was performed with the Qiagen AllPrep DNA/RNA kit. Before analysis, reads from multiple sequencing runs of one library were combined. In the original analysis: Reads were retained only if the reads had an exact TCR constant sequence, and the retained reads were trimmed to 150 nt and grouped according to their 12-nt molecular barcodes. Within each barcode group, reads were sub-clustered at a 15% Levenshtein threshold, and quality-weighted consensus sequences were built per RNA molecule. Non-functional sequences were excluded, and lower-count sequences lying one edit away from another sequence were also excluded. Based on fitting two negative binomial distributions, any barcode sub-cluster with under 20% of the maximum read count was discarded. Through fastp at Q25 and MiXCR, TCRdb rebuilt clones from the public reads, retaining in-frame beta chains. Entries that share a CDR3 protein sequence are merged under the most common genes and DNA. The V and J calls here are based on TCRdb, not the publication. This sample is represented by over 550,000 distinct CDR3 sequences; 25% of them were singletons. About 0.81% of the sample goes to the ten largest clones.

CDR1 is given as SEHNR and CDR2 as FQNEAQ, both from the germline V gene (reference sequence). Spanning cysteine to phenylalanine, the CDR3 consists of 16 amino acids. Just CDR3 DNA is preserved here, 48 bases in frame from base 1. V drops 2 bases and J drops 0 bases, leaving 13 bases in between. General study outcomes and caveats: About 3.1 recovered TCR RNA copies per cell were obtained by modeling, versus approximately 10 by digital PCR, implying a capture efficiency of about 30%. Identical TCR molecules sharing a barcode could cause highly expanded clone sizes to be underestimated. Spiked-in Jurkat TCR RNA equivalent to a single cell was reported to be detectable even among more than 900,000 naive CD8 T cells. The naive libraries included spiked-in Jurkat TCR RNA (roughly 9 copies' worth), and this RNA is not part of the donor repertoire. In CMV-specific effector cells, over 99% of molecules were held by clones above 20 RNA copies, whereas under 1% of molecules were held by such clones in naive cells. Without barcode sub-clustering, chimeric consensus sequences inflated TCR diversity; chimeras reached as high as 47%.

This clonotype was detected a few times. Its binding antigen is unknown. No base quality information exists; no much larger clone differs at one position. Libraries of naive CD8 T cells were built from approximately 20,000 to 1,000,000 sorted cells, with 10%, 30% or 50% of the purified RNA used. Naive CD8 T cells were FACS-sorted as CD8+CD4-CCR7+CD45RA+ on a BD FACSAria II into RLT Plus buffer. To test detection sensitivity, Jurkat RNA equivalent to nine to ten TCR copies was spiked into samples of roughly 17,000-1,000,000 naive CD8 T cells. CD8 T cells were enriched with RosetteSep CD8+ T Cell Enrichment Cocktail and Ficoll-Paque, followed by ACK red cell lysis.

The clonotype was recovered from a human donor in good health. Some libraries in this study had Jurkat cell RNA spiked in. The chain joins TRBV7-9 to TRBJ1-1, with the identity of the D gene unclear. Sequenced sample: naive CD8+ T cells from blood, with Jurkat cell RNA spiked in. The sample's cell subset or site label is to be understood as: FACS-sorted CD8+CD4-CCR7+CD45RA+ naive T cells. The nucleotide sequence reads TGTGCCAGCAGCTTACCTCGTAGTGACCTGAACACTGAAGCTTTCTTT. This translates into CASSLPRSDLNTEAFF.